The sequence of this T cell receptor (beta chain) was determined in a study of T cell responses to AZD1222 COVID-19 vaccine. General observations from the study: The donor cohort was predominantly white British with a female majority, and clonal diversity may have been underestimated. Repertoires were obtained solely post-peak T cell response. Reportedly, close to half of spike-specific TCRs are directed against unmutated variant regions.

Second doses at about 4 or about 12 weeks were pooled. The CDR3 covers 16 residues. Germline V gene sequence: CDR1 SGHRS, CDR2 YFSETQ. Losses at the gene ends were 4 bases for V and 7 bases for J; bases not matched to a gene: 12. Assay: immunoSEQ multiplex PCR; the TCRdb copy retains only in-frame clones and omits some. The profile shows roughly 110,000 clones, less than 95% of them singletons. Of note for this clone: The antigen remains unidentified.

J is TRBJ2-1 and V is TRBV5-1; 9 positions match TRBD1. This receptor was obtained from an adult who received the AZD1222 COVID-19 vaccine. This sample comprised peripheral blood, obtained 28 days after the second AZD1222 dose. CDR3 coding DNA: TGCGCCAGCAGCACCACATGGGACAGGGTTAGAAATGAGCAGTTCTTC. It encodes CASSTTWDRVRNEQFF.